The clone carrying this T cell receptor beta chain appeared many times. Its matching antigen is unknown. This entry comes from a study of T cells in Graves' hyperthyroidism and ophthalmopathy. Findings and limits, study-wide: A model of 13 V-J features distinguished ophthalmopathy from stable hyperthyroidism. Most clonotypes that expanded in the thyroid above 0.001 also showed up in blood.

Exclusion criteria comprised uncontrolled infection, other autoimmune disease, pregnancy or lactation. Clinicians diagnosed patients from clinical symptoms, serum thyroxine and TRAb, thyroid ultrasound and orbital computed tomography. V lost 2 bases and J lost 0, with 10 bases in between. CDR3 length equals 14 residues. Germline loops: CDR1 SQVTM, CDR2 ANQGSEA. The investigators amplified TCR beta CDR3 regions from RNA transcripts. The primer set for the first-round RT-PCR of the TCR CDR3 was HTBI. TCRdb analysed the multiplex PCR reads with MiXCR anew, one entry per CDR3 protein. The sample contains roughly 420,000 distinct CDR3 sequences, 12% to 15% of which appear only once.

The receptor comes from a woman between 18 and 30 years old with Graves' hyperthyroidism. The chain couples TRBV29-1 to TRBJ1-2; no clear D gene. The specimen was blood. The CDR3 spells CSVETEGTNYGYTF. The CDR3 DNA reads TGCAGCGTTGAAACTGAAGGGACTAACTATGGCTACACCTTC. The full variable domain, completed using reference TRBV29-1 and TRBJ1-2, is SAVISQKPSRDICQRGTSLTIQCQVDSQVTMMFWYRQQPGQSLTLIATANQGSEATYESGFVIDKFPISRPNLTFSTLTVSNMSPEDSSIYLCSVETEGTNYGYTFGSGTRLTVV.